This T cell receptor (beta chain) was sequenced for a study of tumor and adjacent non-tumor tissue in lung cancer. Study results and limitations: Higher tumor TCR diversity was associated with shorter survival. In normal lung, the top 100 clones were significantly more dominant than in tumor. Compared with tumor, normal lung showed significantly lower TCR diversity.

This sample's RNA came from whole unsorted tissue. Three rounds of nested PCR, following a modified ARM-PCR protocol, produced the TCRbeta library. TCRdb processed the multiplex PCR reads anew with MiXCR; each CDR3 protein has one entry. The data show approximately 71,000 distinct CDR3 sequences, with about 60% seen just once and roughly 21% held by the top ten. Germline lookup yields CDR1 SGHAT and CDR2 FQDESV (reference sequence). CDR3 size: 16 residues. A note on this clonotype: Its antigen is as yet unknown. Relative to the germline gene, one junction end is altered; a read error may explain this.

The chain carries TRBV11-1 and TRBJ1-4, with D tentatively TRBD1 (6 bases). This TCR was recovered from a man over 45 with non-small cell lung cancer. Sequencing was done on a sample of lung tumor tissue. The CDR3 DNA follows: TGTTCCAGCAGCTATGGACAGTCGACAACTAATGAAAAACTGTTTTTT. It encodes CSSSYGQSTTNEKLFF.